These 19 T cell receptor beta chains share one sample of origin, sequenced in a study of tumor-infiltrating lymphocytes in oesophageal squamous cell carcinoma. TCRdb reprocessed the PCR reads via MiXCR and lists one record per CDR3 protein. The sample holds roughly 12,000 distinct CDR3 sequences, roughly 46% seen once. What was sequenced was normal esophageal tissue next to the tumor. The receptors shown here come from a male donor with esophageal squamous cell carcinoma.

The J gene is TRBJ2-5, the V gene TRBV9; tentatively, D is TRBD1 (7 bases). The assigned J gene may be wrong: the sequence end matches TRBJ2-1 better. The CDR3 is 16 residues long. Germline CDR1 reads SGDLS; CDR2 reads YYNGEE. DNA for the CDR3: TGTGCCAGCAGCCAGGGGGGTCGGGGGCGAGGAGAGACCCAGTTCTTC. Translated, it gives CASSQGGRGRGETQFF.

This clonotype is categorized as medium-sized. This chain joins TRBV6-6 and TRBJ1-1; D gene uncertain. The CDR3 has 12 residues. V lost 0 bases, J lost 5 bases, and 4 bases lay in between. Germline CDR1 and CDR2: MNHNY and SVGAGI (reference sequence). Here the CDR3 reads CASSYSTTEAFF. DNA of the CDR3: TGTGCCAGCAGTTACTCGACGACTGAAGCTTTCTTT.

About this clonotype itself: A junction end diverges from the germline sequence, so it may reflect a read error. CDR3 region: CASSSRPTTEAFF. The CDR3, as DNA: TGTGCCAGCAGCTCCAGGCCAACCACTGAAGCTTTCTTC. This sequence joins TRBV7-3 and TRBJ2-4; D is undetermined. This CDR3 is 13 amino acids long. Germline loops: CDR1 SGHTA, CDR2 FQGTGA.

This chain uses TRBV7-4 with TRBJ1-2; D is possibly TRBD1 (6 bases). This CDR3 is built from 15 residues. Trimming removed 5 bases at V and 2 bases at J, with 15 bases between. The V gene's germline CDR1 is SGHVT and CDR2 SQSDAQ. The CDR3 DNA is TGTGCCAGCAGCCACACTGATACAGGGAACTATGGCTACACCTTC. It is translated as CASSHTDTGNYGYTF.

This clonotype was seen only a few times. The gene calls are TRBV11-2 and TRBJ1-1; D is possibly TRBD1 (5 bases). V was cut by 1 base and J by 4 bases, with 10 bases left in between. This CDR3 region has 14 residues. The V gene's germline CDR1 is SGHAT and CDR2 FQNNGV. CDR3 in amino acids: CASSLGSRVTEAFF. The CDR3 nucleotides read TGTGCCAGCAGCTTAGGCAGCAGGGTCACTGAAGCTTTCTTT.

The chain carries TRBV7-6 and TRBJ2-7; D tentatively fits TRBD1 or TRBD2 (7 bases each). Trimming cost V 3 bases and J 3 bases, with 18 bases left between them. Germline V gives CDR1 SGHVS, CDR2 FNYEAQ. The CDR3 sequence is 16 residues long. In nucleotides, the CDR3 is TGTGCCAGCAGCTTCCCAACAGGGGAGGGGGACTACGAGCAGTACTTC. Translated: CASSFPTGEGDYEQYF. The full variable domain, in which reference TRBV7-6 and TRBJ2-7 provide the parts outside the CDR3, is GAGVSQSPRYKVTKRGQDVALRCDPISGHVSLYWYRQALGQGPEFLTYFNYEAQQDKSGLPNDRFSAERPEGSISTLTIQRTEQRDSAMYRCASSFPTGEGDYEQYFGPGTRLTVT.

The V and J genes are TRBV7-2 and TRBJ2-4; D not certain. The CDR3 length is 13 residues. The germline V and J ends were trimmed by 1 base and 13 bases, with 14 bases remaining between them. Germline assignment: CDR1 SGHTA and CDR2 FQGNSA. The DNA of the CDR3 is TGTGCCAGCAGCTTAGGCGTCTACAATGAGCAGTACTTC. Protein: CASSLGVYNEQYF.

In this sample, this clonotype turned up many times. The chain employs TRBV7-2 and TRBJ2-5; 11 bases align to TRBD2. Germline CDR1 reads SGHTA; CDR2 reads FQGNSA. This CDR3 contains 16 residues. V shed 4 bases, J shed 9 bases, and the junction held 13 bases outside the gene matches. The CDR3 sequence is CASSSSGTSGPGAQYF. The CDR3, as DNA: TGTGCCAGCAGCTCCTCCGGGACTAGCGGTCCTGGGGCCCAGTACTTC.

V and J are TRBV7-2 and TRBJ2-4; no firm D call. Gene TRBJ2-7 matches the end of the DNA better, so the J call may be wrong. Germline values: CDR1 SGHTA, CDR2 FQGNSA. This CDR3 has 15 amino acids. In DNA form, the CDR3 reads TGTGCCAGCAGCTTAGAATGGATTGGCGCCTACGAGCAGTACTTC. It yields the protein CASSLEWIGAYEQYF.

V gene TRBV27 combines with J gene TRBJ2-7; D might be TRBD2 (6 bases). Germline lookup yields CDR1 MNHEY and CDR2 SMNVEV (reference sequence). Deletions cut 4 bases from V and 3 bases from J, with 13 bases between. The CDR3 has 14 amino acids. The CDR3 DNA sequence: TGTGCCAGCAGTTCCGCGGGACCTCTCTACGAGCAGTACTTC. This gives the protein CASSSAGPLYEQYF.

This clonotype was picked up one time. The chain links TRBV7-1 to TRBJ2-5; 13 bases are a match to TRBD2. The DNA end is more similar to TRBJ2-7, so the J call may be wrong. TRBV7-1 is an ORF; its function is uncertain. The CDR3 is 20 residues long. DNA for the CDR3: TGTGCCAGCAGCATCAACCCCACTACCTCAGGACTAGCGGGGGCCTACGAGCAGTACTTC. Its protein product is CASSINPTTSGLAGAYEQYF.

This chain links TRBV7-7 with TRBJ2-5, with 12 bases matching TRBD2. The J call may be faulty, since TRBJ2-1 better matches the DNA end. The CDR3 consists of 18 residues. Looked up from germline, CDR1 is SSHAT and CDR2 is FNYEAQ (reference sequence). The chain's CDR3 is CASSPTPLLAGGRNEQFF. The DNA for the CDR3 is TGTGCCAGCAGTCCCACCCCGTTACTAGCGGGAGGACGCAATGAGCAGTTCTTC.

With respect to this clonotype: At one end, the junction sequence differs from germline, possibly due to a read error. V and J are TRBV25-1 and TRBJ1-6; 7 nucleotides agree with TRBD1. This CDR3 region has 14 residues. The germline V gene has CDR1 MGHDK and CDR2 SYGVNS. The CDR3 sequence is CASSNQGDNSPLHF. CDR3 sequence (DNA): TGTGCCAGCAGTAACCAGGGGGACAATTCACCCCTCCACTTC.

Regarding this clonotype: As the CDR3 is not closed by the conserved phenylalanine or tryptophan, this likely results from a read error. No DNA is shown, since the ends of the CDR3 on it are uncertain; the CDR3 is the one TCRdb lists. This chain links TRBV7-6 with TRBJ2-3. Germline loops: CDR1 SGHVS, CDR2 FNYEAQ. The length of the CDR3 is 8 amino acids, counting both ends. The CDR3 is CASSLARE.

This clonotype has more than one count but fewer than ten. V and J are TRBV4-2 and TRBJ2-7; TRBD1 matches 12 bases. The CDR3 spans 17 residues. Germline loops: CDR1 LGHNA, CDR2 YNFKEQ. V gave up 0 bases and J gave up 2 bases; unmatched junction bases: 5. Written as DNA, the CDR3 is TGTGCCAGCAGCCAAGATAAAGGGACAGGGGGCGCCTACGAGCAGTACTTC. This translates into CASSQDKGTGGAYEQYF.

V gene TRBV7-3 combines with J gene TRBJ1-1; 8 bases are shared with TRBD1. The CDR3 sequence is 13 residues long. With V trimmed by 6 bases and J by 3 bases, 3 bases remained unmatched. Germline V gene sequence: CDR1 SGHTA, CDR2 FQGTGA. The CDR3 DNA reads as TGTGCCAGCAGACAGGGACAGGACACTGAAGCTTTCTTT. It specifies CASRQGQDTEAFF.

The chain has TRBV7-3 and TRBJ2-1, with 7 bases identical to TRBD2. This CDR3 region has 14 residues. Trimming removed 8 bases from V and 6 bases from J; junction bases left unmatched: 10. Germline V CDR1 and CDR2: SGHTA, FQGTGA. The CDR3 here is CASGSGGSANEQFF. CDR3 bases: TGTGCCAGCGGGTCTGGCGGGAGCGCCAATGAGCAGTTCTTC.

With regard to this clonotype: This may arise from a read error, as a much more abundant clone is one base away. The CDR3 protein is CSAREVGGPSEQYF. CDR3 nucleotides: TGCAGTGCTAGAGAAGTGGGAGGGCCGAGTGAGCAGTACTTC. The V and J genes are TRBV20-1 and TRBJ2-4, with 7 bases that match TRBD2. The V and J ends lost 0 bases and 13 bases, in that order; junction bases with no gene match: 12. This CDR3 has 14 amino acids. Germline values: CDR1 DFQATT, CDR2 SNEGSKA (reference sequence).

The chain links TRBV7-9 to TRBJ1-1; D remains unclear. This CDR3 is 14 amino acids long. Trimming shortened V by 8 bases and J by 1 base, and 14 bases separated the two germline ends. Germline CDR1 is SEHNR and CDR2 is FQNEAQ (reference sequence). Here the CDR3 DNA reads TGTGCCAGCTCAATAAGCGGTCGGAACACTGAAGCTTTCTTT. It translates to CASSISGRNTEAFF.